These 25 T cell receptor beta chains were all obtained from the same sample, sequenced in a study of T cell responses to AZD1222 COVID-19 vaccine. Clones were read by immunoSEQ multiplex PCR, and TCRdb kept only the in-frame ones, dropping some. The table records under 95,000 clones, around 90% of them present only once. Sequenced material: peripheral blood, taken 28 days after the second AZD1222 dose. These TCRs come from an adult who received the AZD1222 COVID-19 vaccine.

DNA for the CDR3: TGTGCCAGCAGTACCTCTTGGGGCAATCAGCCCCAGCATTTT. It translates to CASSTSWGNQPQHF. The chain is built from TRBV27 and TRBJ1-5; D not certain. V was pared by 5 bases and J by 2 bases, with 10 bases between. In germline, CDR1 is MNHEY, CDR2 SMNVEV (reference sequence). The CDR3 contains 14 residues.

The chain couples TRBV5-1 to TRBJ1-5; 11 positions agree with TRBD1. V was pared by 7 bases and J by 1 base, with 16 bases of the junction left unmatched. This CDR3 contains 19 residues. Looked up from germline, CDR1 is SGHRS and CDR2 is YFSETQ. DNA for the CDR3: TGCGCCAGCTTCCGGGACAGGGGGTATCTTATGGCGAGCAATCAGCCCCAGCATTTT. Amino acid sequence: CASFRDRGYLMASNQPQHF.

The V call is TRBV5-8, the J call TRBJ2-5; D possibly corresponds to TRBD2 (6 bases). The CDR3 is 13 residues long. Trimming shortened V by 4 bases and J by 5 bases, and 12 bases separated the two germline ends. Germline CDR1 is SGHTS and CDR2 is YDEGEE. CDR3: CASSTPGLETQYF. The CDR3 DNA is TGTGCCAGCAGCACCCCGGGACTGGAGACCCAGTACTTC. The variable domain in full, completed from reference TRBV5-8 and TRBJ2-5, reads EAGVTQSPTHLIKTRGQQATLRCSPISGHTSVYWYQQALGLGLQFLLWYDEGEERNRGNFPPRFSGRQFPNYSSELNVNALELEDSALYLCASSTPGLETQYFGPGTRLLVL.

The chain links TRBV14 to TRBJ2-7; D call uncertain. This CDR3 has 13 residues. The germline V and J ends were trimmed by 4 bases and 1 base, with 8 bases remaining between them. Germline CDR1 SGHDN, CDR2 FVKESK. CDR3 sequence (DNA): TGTGCCAGCAGCCGGGCTCGGTCCTACGAGCAGTACTTC. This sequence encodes CASSRARSYEQYF.

Written as DNA, the CDR3 is TGCGCCAGCAGCTGGGGATCTTTAGAATACGAGCAGTACTTC. It is translated as CASSWGSLEYEQYF. This chain uses TRBV5-1 with TRBJ2-7; D call uncertain. Trimming took 3 bases from V and 4 from J, leaving 14 bases between them. The CDR3 runs to 14 residues. CDR1 and CDR2 from the germline V gene are SGHRS and YFSETQ.

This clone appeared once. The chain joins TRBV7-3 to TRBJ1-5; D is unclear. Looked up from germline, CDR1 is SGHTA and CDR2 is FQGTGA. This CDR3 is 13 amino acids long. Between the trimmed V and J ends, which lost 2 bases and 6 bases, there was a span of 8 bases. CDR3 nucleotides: TGTGCCAGCAGCTTAGGGATCGGTCAGCCCCAGCATTTT. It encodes CASSLGIGQPQHF.

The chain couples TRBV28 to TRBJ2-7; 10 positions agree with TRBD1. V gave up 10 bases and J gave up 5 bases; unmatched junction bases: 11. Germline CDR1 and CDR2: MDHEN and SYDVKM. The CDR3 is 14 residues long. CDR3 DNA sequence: TGTGCCATCTCTGGGACAGGGGTAGTCCACGAGCAGTACTTC. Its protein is CAISGTGVVHEQYF.

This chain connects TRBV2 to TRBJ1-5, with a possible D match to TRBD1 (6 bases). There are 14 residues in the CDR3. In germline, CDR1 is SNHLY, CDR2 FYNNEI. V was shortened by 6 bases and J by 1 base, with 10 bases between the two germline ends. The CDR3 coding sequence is TGTGCCAGCAGCGACAGGTTGAGCAATCAGCCCCAGCATTTT. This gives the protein CASSDRLSNQPQHF.

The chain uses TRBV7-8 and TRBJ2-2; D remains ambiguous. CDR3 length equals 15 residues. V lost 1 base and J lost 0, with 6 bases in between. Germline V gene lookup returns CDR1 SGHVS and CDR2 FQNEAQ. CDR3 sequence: CASSLDYPNTGELFF. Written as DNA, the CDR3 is TGTGCCAGCAGCTTAGACTATCCGAACACCGGGGAGCTGTTTTTT.

DNA of the CDR3: TGTGCCAGCAGTGGAGACAGGCTACAAGAGACCCAGTACTTC. Translated: CASSGDRLQETQYF. This chain uses TRBV27 with TRBJ2-5; D is possibly TRBD1 (6 bases). This CDR3 spans 14 amino acids. V dropped 5 bases and J dropped 2 bases, with 12 bases sitting between them. Germline CDR1 reads MNHEY; CDR2 reads SMNVEV (reference sequence).

The CDR3, as DNA: TGCGCCAGCAGCCCGACAGTTAGCTCTGGAAACACCATATATTTT. Residues: CASSPTVSSGNTIYF. V is TRBV5-1 and J is TRBJ1-3; TRBD1 is a possible D gene (5 bases). Between the trimmed V and J ends, which lost 4 bases and 0 bases, there was a span of 11 bases. The V gene's germline CDR1 is SGHRS and CDR2 YFSETQ. The CDR3 spans 15 residues.

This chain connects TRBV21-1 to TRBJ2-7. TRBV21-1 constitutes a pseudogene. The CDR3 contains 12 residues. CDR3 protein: CASSKHGYEQYF. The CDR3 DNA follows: TGTGCCAGCAGCAAACATGGGTACGAGCAGTACTTC.

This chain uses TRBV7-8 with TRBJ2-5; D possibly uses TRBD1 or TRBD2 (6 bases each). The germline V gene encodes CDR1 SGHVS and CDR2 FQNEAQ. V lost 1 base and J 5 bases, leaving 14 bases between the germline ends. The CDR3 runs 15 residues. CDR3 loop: CASSLDGRGQETQYF. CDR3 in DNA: TGTGCCAGCAGCTTAGACGGCCGGGGGCAGGAGACCCAGTACTTC.

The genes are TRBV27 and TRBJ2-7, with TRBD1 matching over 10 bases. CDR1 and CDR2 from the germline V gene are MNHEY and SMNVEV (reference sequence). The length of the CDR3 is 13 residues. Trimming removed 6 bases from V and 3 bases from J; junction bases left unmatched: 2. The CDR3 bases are TGTGCCAGCAGAGGACAGGGGGTCTACGAGCAGTACTTC. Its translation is CASRGQGVYEQYF.

The CDR3 DNA reads TGTGCCAGCAGCCAAGATCGGGGTGTGGGCTACACCTTC. Protein sequence: CASSQDRGVGYTF. The rearrangement joins TRBV3-1 (or the pseudogene TRBV3-2) to TRBJ1-2; D gene uncertain. From germline, CDR1 is LGHDT and CDR2 YNNKEL (reference sequence). The length of the CDR3 is 13 residues. The V end was cut by 0 bases, the J end by 8 bases, with 10 bases between.

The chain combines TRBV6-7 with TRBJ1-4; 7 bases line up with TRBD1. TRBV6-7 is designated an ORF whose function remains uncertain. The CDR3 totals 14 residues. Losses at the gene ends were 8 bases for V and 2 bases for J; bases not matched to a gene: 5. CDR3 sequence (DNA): TGTGCCAGCCCGACAGGGAGGACTAATGAAAAACTGTTTTTT. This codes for CASPTGRTNEKLFF.

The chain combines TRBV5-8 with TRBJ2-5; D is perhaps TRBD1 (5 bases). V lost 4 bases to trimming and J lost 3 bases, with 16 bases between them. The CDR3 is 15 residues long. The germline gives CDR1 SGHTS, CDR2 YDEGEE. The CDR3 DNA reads TGTGCCAGCAGCCACCTCGCCCAGGGTAAAGAGACCCAGTACTTC. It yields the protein CASSHLAQGKETQYF. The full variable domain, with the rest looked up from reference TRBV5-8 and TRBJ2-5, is EAGVTQSPTHLIKTRGQQATLRCSPISGHTSVYWYQQALGLGLQFLLWYDEGEERNRGNFPPRFSGRQFPNYSSELNVNALELEDSALYLCASSHLAQGKETQYFGPGTRLLVL.

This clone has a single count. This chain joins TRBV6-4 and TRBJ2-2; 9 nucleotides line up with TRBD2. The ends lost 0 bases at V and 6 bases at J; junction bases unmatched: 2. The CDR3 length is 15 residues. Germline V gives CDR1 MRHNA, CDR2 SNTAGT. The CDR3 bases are TGTGCCAGCAGTGACTCGGCGGGGGGGCCCGGGGAGCTGTTTTTT. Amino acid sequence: CASSDSAGGPGELFF.

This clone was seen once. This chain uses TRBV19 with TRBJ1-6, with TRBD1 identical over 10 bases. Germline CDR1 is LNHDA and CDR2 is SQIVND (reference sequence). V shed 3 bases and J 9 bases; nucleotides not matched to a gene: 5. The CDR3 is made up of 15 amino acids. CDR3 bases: TGTGCCAGTAGTATGGGACAGGGGACGGTTTCACCCCTCCACTTT. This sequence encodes CASSMGQGTVSPLHF.

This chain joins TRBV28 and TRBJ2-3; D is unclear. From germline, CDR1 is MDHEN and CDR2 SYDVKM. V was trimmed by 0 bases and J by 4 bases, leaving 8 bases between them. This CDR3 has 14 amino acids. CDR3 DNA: TGTGCCAGCAGTTTATGGCGTGTCGCAGATACGCAGTATTTT. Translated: CASSLWRVADTQYF.

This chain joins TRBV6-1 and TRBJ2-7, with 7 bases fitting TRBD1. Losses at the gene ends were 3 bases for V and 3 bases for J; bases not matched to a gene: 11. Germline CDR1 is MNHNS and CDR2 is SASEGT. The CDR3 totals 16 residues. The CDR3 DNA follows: TGTGCCAGCAGTGACCTCCAGGGGGACAGCATCTACGAGCAGTACTTC. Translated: CASSDLQGDSIYEQYF.

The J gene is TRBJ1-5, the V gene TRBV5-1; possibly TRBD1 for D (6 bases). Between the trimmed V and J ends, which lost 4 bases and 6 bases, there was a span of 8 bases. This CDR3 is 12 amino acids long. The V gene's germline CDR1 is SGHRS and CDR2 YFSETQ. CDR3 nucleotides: TGCGCCAGCAGCCAAGGGGGTCAGCCCCAGCATTTT. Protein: CASSQGGQPQHF.

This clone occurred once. As DNA, the CDR3 is TGTGCCAGCAGTGAAGTCGGCAGCGTGAGTCAGCCCCAGCATTTT. Translated: CASSEVGSVSQPQHF. This chain joins TRBV6-1 and TRBJ1-5; D unresolved. V lost 1 base and J lost 6, with 13 bases in between. This CDR3 has 15 amino acids. Germline V gene sequence: CDR1 MNHNS, CDR2 SASEGT.

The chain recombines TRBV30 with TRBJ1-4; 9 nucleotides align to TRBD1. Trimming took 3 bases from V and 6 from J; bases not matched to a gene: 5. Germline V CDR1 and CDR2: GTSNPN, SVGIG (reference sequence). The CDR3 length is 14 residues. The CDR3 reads CAWRDRDRDEKLFF. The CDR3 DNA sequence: TGTGCCTGGAGGGACCGGGACAGGGATGAAAAACTGTTTTTT.

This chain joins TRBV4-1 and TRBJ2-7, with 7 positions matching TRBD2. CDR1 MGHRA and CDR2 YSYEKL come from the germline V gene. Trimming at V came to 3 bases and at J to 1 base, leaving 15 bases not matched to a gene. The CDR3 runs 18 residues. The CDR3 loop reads CASSHNVGRTKNSYEQYF. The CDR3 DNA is TGCGCCAGCAGCCACAACGTCGGGAGGACAAAAAATTCCTACGAGCAGTACTTC.